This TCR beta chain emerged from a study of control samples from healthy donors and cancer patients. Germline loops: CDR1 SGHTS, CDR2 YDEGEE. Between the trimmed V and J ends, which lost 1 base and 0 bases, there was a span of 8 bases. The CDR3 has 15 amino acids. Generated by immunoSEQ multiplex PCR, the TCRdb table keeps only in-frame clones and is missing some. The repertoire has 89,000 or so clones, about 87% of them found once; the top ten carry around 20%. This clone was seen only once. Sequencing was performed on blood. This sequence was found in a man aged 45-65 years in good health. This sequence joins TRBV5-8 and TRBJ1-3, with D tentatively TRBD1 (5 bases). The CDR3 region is CASSLLQGSGNTIYF. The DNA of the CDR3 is TGTGCCAGCAGCTTGTTGCAGGGCTCTGGAAACACCATATATTTT.